This is a list of T cell receptor beta chains from one sample in a study of blood T cell repertoires in COVID-19. The protocol was immunoSEQ multiplex PCR, while the TCRdb copy is restricted to in-frame clones and leaves out a portion. This table has around 130,000 clones, more than 70% appearing once. The sample was peripheral blood. All receptors derive from a man between 65 and 80 years old with acute or convalescent COVID-19. Each CDR3 is given with its conserved first and last residue. A D gene is named only where the DNA matches it firmly.

J gene: TRBJ1-2
D gene: TRBD1
V gene: TRBV2
CDR3 DNA: TGTGCCAGCAGTGAGAGGGGGACAGCTTATGGCTACACCTTC
CDR3 protein: CASSERGTAYGYTF

J gene: TRBJ1-1
D gene: .
V gene: TRBV5-4
CDR3 DNA: TGTGTCAGCACGGACATGAAGGGCAAGGGGAACACTGAAGCTTTCTTT
CDR3 protein: CVSTDMKGKGNTEAFF

J gene: TRBJ1-2
D gene: .
V gene: TRBV28
CDR3 DNA: TGTGCCAGCAGTTTAGAGGGAAGGGCCATCTATGGCTACACCTTC
CDR3 protein: CASSLEGRAIYGYTF

J gene: TRBJ2-5
D gene: .
V gene: TRBV5-1
CDR3 DNA: TGCGCCAGCAGCTTGAACAGTATTCAAGAGACCCAGTACTTC
CDR3 protein: CASSLNSIQETQYF

J gene: TRBJ1-1
D gene: TRBD1
V gene: TRBV18
CDR3 DNA: TGTGCCAGCTCACCTCAAGGAGGGGGCCTCACTGAAGCTTTCTTT
CDR3 protein: CASSPQGGGLTEAFF

J gene: TRBJ2-7
D gene: TRBD1
V gene: TRBV11-2
CDR3 DNA: TGTGCCAGCAGCTCGACAGGGACAGGGAACAGTATGGCCTACGAGCAGTACTTC
CDR3 protein: CASSSTGTGNSMAYEQYF

J gene: TRBJ1-4
D gene: .
V gene: TRBV7-9
CDR3 DNA: TGTGCCTCCGGCAGGGTAAATGAAAAACTGTTTTTT
CDR3 protein: CASGRVNEKLFF

J gene: TRBJ2-3
D gene: TRBD2
V gene: TRBV6-6
CDR3 DNA: TGTGCCAGCAGTTACTCTGGCGGGGGGGAAGCGGGGACGCAGTATTTT
CDR3 protein: CASSYSGGGEAGTQYF

J gene: TRBJ1-2
D gene: TRBD1
V gene: TRBV3-1/TRBV3-2
CDR3 DNA: TGTGCCAGCAGTCCAAGGGGCGGACAGGGTGGTGGCTACACCTTC
CDR3 protein: CASSPRGGQGGGYTF

J gene: TRBJ1-1
D gene: TRBD1
V gene: TRBV19
CDR3 DNA: TGTGCCAGTAGTATGGAGGGGGCCACTGAAGCTTTCTTT
CDR3 protein: CASSMEGATEAFF

J gene: TRBJ1-1
D gene: TRBD1
V gene: TRBV7-9
CDR3 DNA: TGTGCCAGCACCTACCTGGCCGGGACAGGGGCCCGGGGGGATCCTGAAGCTTTCTTT
CDR3 protein: CASTYLAGTGARGDPEAFF

J gene: TRBJ2-6
D gene: TRBD1
V gene: TRBV19
CDR3 DNA: TGTGCCAGTAGTGCATCGACAGGGAACCCTGGGGCCAACGTCCTGACTTTC
CDR3 protein: CASSASTGNPGANVLTF